The 28 T cell receptor beta chains below all came from one sample that was sequenced in a study of shared clonotypes between healthy human individuals. CD8 cells regarded as naive lacked CD45RO, were positively chosen for CCR7, and omitted terminally differentiated effector memory CD45RA+ cells. The data were produced by immunoSEQ multiplex PCR, yet TCRdb's version contains in-frame clones alone and is incomplete. The sample holds 2 million to 2.5 million clones, about 95% seen once. The sequenced sample consisted of naive CD8+ T cells sorted from blood. These receptors came from a man younger than 35 in good health.

The chain recombines TRBV7-9 with TRBJ2-1; no reliable D call. Germline V lookup: CDR1 SEHNR, CDR2 FQNEAQ (reference sequence). This CDR3 region has 13 residues. Trimming cost V 2 bases and J 10 bases, with 12 bases left between them. In DNA, the CDR3 is TGTGCCAGCAGCTTAAGCAATATAGAAGAGCAGTTCTTC. Its protein product is CASSLSNIEEQFF.

The chain uses TRBV2 and TRBJ2-7, with 10 bases matching TRBD2. The V gene's germline CDR1 is SNHLY and CDR2 FYNNEI. The trim removed 5 bases at V and 3 bases at J, leaving 4 bases unmatched. This CDR3 has 14 amino acids. The CDR3 DNA sequence: TGTGCCAGCAGTCTAGCGGGAGAGGGCTACGAGCAGTACTTC. This encodes CASSLAGEGYEQYF.

This clone occurred once. The same CDR3 is also encoded by other DNA sequences in this sample. This chain links TRBV13 with TRBJ1-1, with no clear D. Germline CDR1 and CDR2: PRHDT and FYEKMQ (reference sequence). The CDR3 contains 12 residues. Trimming cost V 0 bases and J 6 bases, with 5 bases left between them. The CDR3 spells CASSLGTAEAFF. Written as DNA, the CDR3 is TGTGCCAGCAGCTTAGGCACGGCTGAAGCTTTCTTT.

This clone was seen only a few times. The CDR3 DNA sequence: TGTGCCTCGGGAAATTCGAACACCGGGGAGCTGTTTTTT. This codes for CASGNSNTGELFF. The J gene is TRBJ2-2, the V gene TRBV6-5, with D possibly being TRBD2 (5 bases). V was cut by 11 bases and J by 0 bases, with 10 bases left in between. This CDR3 spans 13 amino acids. From germline, CDR1 is MNHEY and CDR2 SVGAGI.

The V gene is TRBV7-9, the J gene TRBJ2-7; perhaps TRBD1 as D (5 bases). The CDR3 runs 13 residues. The V end was cut by 5 bases, the J end by 5 bases, with 13 bases between. Per the germline V gene, CDR1 is SEHNR and CDR2 is FQNEAQ (reference sequence). As DNA, the CDR3 is TGTGCCAGCAGCCCCCAGGGTTACCACGAGCAGTACTTC. Residues: CASSPQGYHEQYF.

The chain employs TRBV29-1 and TRBJ2-1; possible D gene TRBD2, 6 bases. Germline CDR1 is SQVTM and CDR2 is ANQGSEA. The CDR3 is made up of 17 amino acids. The V and J ends lost 2 bases and 2 bases respectively, with 19 bases between them. The CDR3 nucleotides read TGCAGCGTTGAAATGAGTTCATTGGGGGGTCCCTACAATGAGCAGTTCTTC. It codes for CSVEMSSLGGPYNEQFF.

With respect to this clone: At the DNA level, this CDR3 is encoded by other sequences in the same sample as well. This chain links TRBV7-8 with TRBJ2-7; D gene uncertain. CDR1 and CDR2 (germline): SGHVS, FQNEAQ. With 0 bases removed from V and 6 bases from J, the gap between germline ends came to 3 bases. The CDR3 covers 11 residues. CDR3 nucleotide sequence: TGTGCCAGCAGCTTAGCCGGCGAGCAGTACTTC. Translated, it gives CASSLAGEQYF.

V gene TRBV7-2 combines with J gene TRBJ2-7, with D perhaps being TRBD1 or TRBD2 (5 bases each). Germline CDR1 is SGHTA and CDR2 is FQGNSA. Between the trimmed V and J ends, which lost 3 bases and 3 bases, there was a span of 15 bases. This CDR3 contains 15 residues. The CDR3 spells CASSLQGLRDYEQYF. DNA for the CDR3: TGTGCCAGCAGCTTGCAGGGTCTCCGGGACTACGAGCAGTACTTC.

The J gene is TRBJ1-3, the V gene TRBV6-5, with 9 bases lining up with TRBD1. The junction had 6 bases not matched to a gene; V was cut back by 2 bases and J by 4 bases. CDR3 length: 16 amino acids. Germline V gene lookup returns CDR1 MNHEY and CDR2 SVGAGI. For the CDR3, the DNA is TGTGCCAGCAGTTACCGGACAGGGGCTGCGGGAAACACCATATATTTT. Translating gives CASSYRTGAAGNTIYF.

A single count supports this clone. The chain uses TRBV6-5 and TRBJ2-5; 11 nucleotides line up with TRBD2. V was clipped by 2 bases and J by 5 bases; unmatched bases: 4. Germline CDR1 is MNHEY and CDR2 is SVGAGI. The CDR3 extends over 15 amino acids. CDR3 protein: CASSYATSGVETQYF. As DNA, the CDR3 is TGTGCCAGCAGTTACGCGACTAGCGGGGTGGAGACCCAGTACTTC.

CDR3 coding DNA: TGTGCCAGCAGCTTCCTGAACGATGAGCAGTTCTTC. Translation: CASSFLNDEQFF. The chain is built from TRBV11-3 and TRBJ2-1; no clear D. The CDR3 runs to 12 residues. Germline CDR1 reads SGHNT; CDR2 reads YENEEA. V was trimmed by 3 bases and J by 8 bases, leaving 8 bases between them.

The count of this clone is one. The chain links TRBV5-6 to TRBJ2-3; D unclear. This CDR3 is built from 15 residues. Germline V CDR1 and CDR2: SGHDT, YYEEEE. The germline V and J ends were trimmed by 4 bases and 0 bases, with 12 bases remaining between them. The CDR3 region has the DNA TGTGCCAGCAGCATACTGACGGCTAGCACAGATACGCAGTATTTT. It encodes CASSILTASTDTQYF.

This clone appeared a few times. The chain employs TRBV30 and TRBJ2-1, with D tentatively TRBD2 (6 bases). CDR1 and CDR2 from the germline V gene are GTSNPN and SVGIG (reference sequence). The CDR3 is made up of 12 amino acids. V lost 4 bases and J 9 bases, leaving 13 bases between the germline ends. This chain's CDR3 is CAWMVTGVEQFF. CDR3 DNA: TGTGCCTGGATGGTAACGGGGGTTGAGCAGTTCTTC.

J is TRBJ1-2 and V is TRBV27, with 7 bases identical to TRBD1. Germline V lookup: CDR1 MNHEY, CDR2 SMNVEV (reference sequence). V trimming: 3 bases; J trimming: 7 bases; junction bases outside the gene matches: 8. CDR3 length equals 14 residues. CDR3 in amino acids: CASSFLQGGSGYTF. The DNA of the CDR3 is TGTGCCAGCAGTTTCCTGCAGGGGGGTAGTGGCTACACCTTC.

This chain connects TRBV7-9 to TRBJ1-1; 9 bases line up with TRBD1. Germline CDR1 reads SEHNR; CDR2 reads FQNEAQ (reference sequence). J gave up 7 bases and V 3 bases, and 9 bases lay outside the gene matches. CDR3 length: 15 residues. As DNA, the CDR3 is TGTGCCAGCAGCTTGTCTGAACAGGGGGCGGGTGAAGCTTTCTTT. Encoded protein: CASSLSEQGAGEAFF.

The sample holds one count of this clone. Other DNA sequences from this sample encode an identical CDR3 as well. The rearrangement links TRBV27 to TRBJ2-5; weak D call: TRBD1 (6 bases). Germline CDR1 reads MNHEY; CDR2 reads SMNVEV (reference sequence). The V end was cut by 1 base, the J end by 4 bases, with 7 bases between. This CDR3 contains 13 residues. The CDR3 spells CASSLLGGETQYF. The CDR3 DNA reads TGTGCCAGCAGTTTATTAGGGGGAGAGACCCAGTACTTC.

This clone is a singleton in its sample. Other nucleotide sequences in the sample specify the same CDR3. This chain joins TRBV27 and TRBJ2-7; TRBD2 is a possible D gene (7 bases). The germline V gene has CDR1 MNHEY and CDR2 SMNVEV (reference sequence). V dropped 4 bases and J dropped 1 base, with 11 bases sitting between them. The CDR3 runs 14 residues. The DNA of the CDR3 is TGTGCCAGCAGTTGGAGGGGGGGATCCTACGAGCAGTACTTC. As protein: CASSWRGGSYEQYF.

The chain has TRBV11-2 and TRBJ2-7, with D possibly matching TRBD1 (5 bases). Germline V gives CDR1 SGHAT, CDR2 FQNNGV. V lost 3 bases, J lost 2 bases, and 14 bases lay in between. CDR3 size: 15 residues. In DNA form, the CDR3 reads TGTGCCAGCAGCTTCGCGGCAGGGTCGACCTACGAGCAGTACTTC. This gives the protein CASSFAAGSTYEQYF.

CDR3 region: CASSFLPTELGEQYF. The CDR3, as DNA: TGTGCCAGCAGCTTTTTACCGACAGAACTCGGCGAGCAGTACTTC. The chain employs TRBV7-8 and TRBJ2-7; D is perhaps TRBD1 (5 bases). V lost 3 bases and J 6 bases, leaving 18 bases between the germline ends. CDR1 SGHVS and CDR2 FQNEAQ come from the germline V gene. The CDR3 is 15 amino acids.

This clone was recorded a few times. Other nucleotide sequences from this sample produce the same CDR3. This rearrangement joins TRBV5-1 to TRBJ2-7; D ambiguous. The germline V gene has CDR1 SGHRS and CDR2 YFSETQ. V gave up 0 bases and J gave up 3 bases, with 4 bases separating them. The CDR3 is 12 residues long. The CDR3 sequence is CASSLDGYEQYF. The CDR3 bases are TGCGCCAGCAGCTTGGACGGCTACGAGCAGTACTTC.

This clone was observed a single time. The J gene is TRBJ1-2, the V gene TRBV27; 7 positions agree with TRBD1. The CDR3 contains 12 residues. V shed 5 bases and J 7 bases; nucleotides not matched to a gene: 4. Germline V CDR1 and CDR2: MNHEY, SMNVEV (reference sequence). CDR3 sequence: CASSGTAAGYTF. The DNA for the CDR3 is TGTGCCAGCAGTGGGACAGCTGCTGGCTACACCTTC.

The chain links TRBV6-1 to TRBJ1-6; maybe TRBD1 (5 bases). The CDR3 is made up of 19 amino acids. Trimming removed 4 bases at V and 0 bases at J, with 19 bases between. Looked up from germline, CDR1 is MNHNS and CDR2 is SASEGT. CDR3 protein: CASSVLGDLTGSYNSPLHF. CDR3 nucleotides: TGTGCCAGCAGTGTCCTTGGGGACCTAACCGGCTCCTATAATTCACCCCTCCACTTT.

With regard to this clone: At the DNA level, this CDR3 is encoded by other sequences in the same sample as well. The chain links TRBV30 to TRBJ2-5; D unresolved. The V end was cut by 0 bases, the J end by 0 bases, with 5 bases between. The CDR3 has 13 residues. The V gene's germline CDR1 is GTSNPN and CDR2 SVGIG (reference sequence). The DNA of the CDR3 is TGTGCCTGGAGTGTGGGCTACCAAGAGACCCAGTACTTC. Translated, it gives CAWSVGYQETQYF.

As for this clone: Other DNA sequences in this specimen translate into the identical CDR3. The chain links TRBV30 to TRBJ2-7, with D unclear. Trimming left V 2 bases short and J 3 bases short, with 8 bases between. Germline V gene sequence: CDR1 GTSNPN, CDR2 SVGIG (reference sequence). CDR3 size: 12 residues. CDR3: CAWSPESYEQYF. For the CDR3, the DNA is TGTGCCTGGAGTCCCGAGAGCTACGAGCAGTACTTC. Based on the CDR3 plus reference TRBV30 and TRBJ2-7, the full variable domain is SQTIHQWPATLVQPVGSPLSLECTVEGTSNPNLYWYRQAAGRGLQLLFYSVGIGQISSEVPQNLSASRPQDRQFILSSKKLLLSDSGFYLCAWSPESYEQYFGPGTRLTVT.

The chain's CDR3 is CASSHGQGLDTQYF. CDR3 coding DNA: TGTGCCAGCAGTCACGGACAGGGGCTAGATACGCAGTATTTT. The chain recombines TRBV5-6 with TRBJ2-3; 9 bases agree with TRBD1. Germline-derived CDR1 and CDR2 are SGHDT and YYEEEE. Trimming took 5 bases from V and 5 from J; bases not matched to a gene: 6. The CDR3 length is 14 residues. Full variable domain (rest looked up from reference TRBV5-6 and TRBJ2-3): DAGVTQSPTHLIKTRGQQVTLRCSPKSGHDTVSWYQQALGQGPQFIFQYYEEEERQRGNFPDRFSGHQFPNYSSELNVNALLLGDSALYLCASSHGQGLDTQYFGPGTRLTVL.

This chain connects TRBV27 to TRBJ2-5; the D call may be TRBD1 or TRBD2 (5 bases each). In germline, CDR1 is MNHEY, CDR2 SMNVEV (reference sequence). The germline V and J ends were trimmed by 1 base and 5 bases, with 14 bases remaining between them. The CDR3 is 15 residues long. CDR3 bases: TGTGCCAGCAGTTTATTGGGGGAGAAAGGGGAGACCCAGTACTTC. Amino acid sequence: CASSLLGEKGETQYF.

The chain is built from TRBV4-3 and TRBJ2-1; D remains unclear. The CDR3 runs 15 residues. V lost 0 bases, J lost 3 bases, and 9 bases lay in between. Germline loops: CDR1 LGHNA, CDR2 YSLEER. The CDR3 sequence is CASSQESDFYNEQFF. The CDR3 DNA sequence: TGCGCCAGCAGCCAAGAGTCCGACTTCTACAATGAGCAGTTCTTC.

The J gene is TRBJ2-3, the V gene TRBV27, with TRBD2 identical over 12 bases. The CDR3 totals 16 residues. Germline values: CDR1 MNHEY, CDR2 SMNVEV (reference sequence). Germline trimming cut 4 bases from V and 6 bases from J; bases unmatched to any gene: 8. The CDR3 DNA follows: TGTGCCAGCAGTTCCCCCGCTAGCGGGGGGGCGGATACGCAGTATTTT. Its translation is CASSSPASGGADTQYF.